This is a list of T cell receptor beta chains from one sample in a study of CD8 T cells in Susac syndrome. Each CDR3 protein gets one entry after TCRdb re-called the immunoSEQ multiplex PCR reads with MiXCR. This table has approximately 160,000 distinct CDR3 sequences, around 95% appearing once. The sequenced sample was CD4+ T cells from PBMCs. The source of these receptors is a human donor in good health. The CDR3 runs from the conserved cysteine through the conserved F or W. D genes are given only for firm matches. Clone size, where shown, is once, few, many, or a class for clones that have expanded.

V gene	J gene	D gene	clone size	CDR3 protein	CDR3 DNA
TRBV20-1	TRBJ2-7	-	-	CSAKRTAPYEQYF	TGCAGTGCTAAAAGGACGGCCCCCTACGAGCAGTACTTC
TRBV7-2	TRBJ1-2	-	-	CASSLAFAAGDFGYTF	TGTGCCAGCAGCTTAGCGTTCGCAGCCGGGGATTTTGGCTACACCTTC
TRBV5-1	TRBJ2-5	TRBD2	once	CASGGEETQYF	TGCGCCAGTGGGGGGGAAGAGACCCAGTACTTC
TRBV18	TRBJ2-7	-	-	CASSPRQIYEQYF	TGTGCCAGCTCACCTCGACAGATCTACGAGCAGTACTTC
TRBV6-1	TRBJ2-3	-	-	CASSPTSWGSQYF	TGTGCCAGCAGTCCAACATCGTGGGGTTCGCAGTATTTT
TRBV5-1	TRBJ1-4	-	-	CASSPGSGEKLFF	TGCGCCAGCAGCCCGGGATCGGGTGAAAAACTGTTTTTT
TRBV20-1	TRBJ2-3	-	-	CSAQVRRTDTQYF	TGCAGTGCCCAAGTCAGGCGCACAGATACGCAGTATTTT
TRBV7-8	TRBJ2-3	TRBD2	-	CASSLRLAGDTDTQYF	TGTGCCAGCAGCTTAAGACTAGCGGGGGACACAGATACGCAGTATTTT
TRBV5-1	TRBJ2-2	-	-	CASASDRPNTGELFF	TGCGCCAGCGCTTCGGACAGACCGAACACCGGGGAGCTGTTTTTT
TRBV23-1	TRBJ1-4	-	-	CASSQTRTTNEKLFF	TGCGCCAGCAGTCAGACGAGGACAACTAATGAAAAACTGTTTTTT
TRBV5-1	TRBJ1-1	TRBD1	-	CASRRSAGGGNTEAFF	TGCGCCAGCAGAAGGTCGGCAGGGGGCGGAAACACTGAAGCTTTCTTT
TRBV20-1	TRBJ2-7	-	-	CSAGEYYEQYF	TGCAGTGCGGGAGAATACTACGAGCAGTACTTC
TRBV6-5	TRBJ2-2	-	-	CASTYQNTGELFF	TGTGCCAGCACCTATCAGAACACCGGGGAGCTGTTTTTT
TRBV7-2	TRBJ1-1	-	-	CASSTRVNTEAFF	TGTGCCAGCAGCACCAGGGTTAACACTGAAGCTTTCTTT
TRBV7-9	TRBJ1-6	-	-	CASSPIGGGNSPLHF	TGTGCCAGCAGCCCAATAGGGGGTGGGAATTCACCCCTCCACTTT
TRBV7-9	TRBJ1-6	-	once	CASSDQGESPLHF	TGTGCCAGCAGCGACCAGGGAGAGTCACCCCTCCACTTT
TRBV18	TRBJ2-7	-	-	CASSLDRSSNEQYF	TGTGCCAGCTCACTCGACAGGTCATCGAACGAGCAGTACTTC
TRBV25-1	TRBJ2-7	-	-	CASSEQGYEQYF	TGTGCCAGCAGCGAACAGGGTTACGAGCAGTACTTC
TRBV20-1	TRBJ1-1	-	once	CSARVPNTEAFF	TGCAGTGCTAGAGTCCCGAACACTGAAGCTTTCTTT
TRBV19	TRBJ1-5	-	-	CASSPWGRGVGQPQHF	TGTGCCAGTAGTCCTTGGGGGCGCGGGGTTGGTCAGCCCCAGCATTTT
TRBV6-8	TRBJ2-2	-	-	CASTPRRGRRFTGELFF	TGTGCCAGCACCCCGCGGCGGGGACGGCGCTTCACCGGGGAGCTGTTTTTT
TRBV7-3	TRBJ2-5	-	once	CASSPSGNRETQYF	TGTGCCAGCAGCCCGTCGGGGAACCGCGAGACCCAGTACTTC
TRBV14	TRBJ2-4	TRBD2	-	CASSPRLGGIAKNIQYF	TGTGCCAGCAGCCCACGCTTGGGGGGGATAGCCAAAAACATTCAGTACTTC